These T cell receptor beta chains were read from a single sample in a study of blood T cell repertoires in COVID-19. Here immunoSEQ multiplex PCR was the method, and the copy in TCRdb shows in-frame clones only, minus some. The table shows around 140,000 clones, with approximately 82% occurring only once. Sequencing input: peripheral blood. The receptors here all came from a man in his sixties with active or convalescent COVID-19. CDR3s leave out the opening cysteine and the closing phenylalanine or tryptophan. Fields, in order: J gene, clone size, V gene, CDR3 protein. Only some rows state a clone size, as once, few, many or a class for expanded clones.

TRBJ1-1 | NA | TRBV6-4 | ASRNGANTEAF
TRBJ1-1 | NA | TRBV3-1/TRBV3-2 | ASSQGAGLNTEAF
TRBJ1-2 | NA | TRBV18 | ASSEGNYGYT
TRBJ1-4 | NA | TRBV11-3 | ASSPWTGIHSSTNEKLF
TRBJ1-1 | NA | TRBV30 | AWSPMLGTGTEAF
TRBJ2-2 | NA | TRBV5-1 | ASKRTLAGSTGELF
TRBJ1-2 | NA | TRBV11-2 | ASSYTKGDYGYT
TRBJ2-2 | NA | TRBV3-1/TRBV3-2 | ASSQEWRAGELF
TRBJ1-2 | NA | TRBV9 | ASSGTGGAYGYT
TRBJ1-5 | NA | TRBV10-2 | ASSAEGQPQH
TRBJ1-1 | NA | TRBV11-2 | ASSLGEAVTEAF
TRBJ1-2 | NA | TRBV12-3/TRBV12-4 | ASSLGLAGGYT
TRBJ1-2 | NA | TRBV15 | ATSRNSRVTNYGYT
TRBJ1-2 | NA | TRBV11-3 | ASSSRPTANYGYT
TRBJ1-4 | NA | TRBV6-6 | ASSWGQGGEKLF
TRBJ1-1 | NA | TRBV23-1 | ASSQVGQGPLSTEAF
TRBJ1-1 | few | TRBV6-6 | ASSTPRTVEAF
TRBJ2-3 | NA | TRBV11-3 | ASSPRQGATDTQY
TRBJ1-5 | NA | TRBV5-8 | ASSKATGRNQPQH
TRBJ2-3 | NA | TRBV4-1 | ASSQAESGGWDTQY
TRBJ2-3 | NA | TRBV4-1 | ASSQVPDTDTQY
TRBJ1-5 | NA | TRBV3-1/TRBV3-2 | ASSQDPGASNQPQH
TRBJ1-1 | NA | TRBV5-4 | ASSFPTAEAF
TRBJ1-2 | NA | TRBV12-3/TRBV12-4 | ADSLDLNYGYT
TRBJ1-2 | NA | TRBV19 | ASSIPGQGILTNYGYT
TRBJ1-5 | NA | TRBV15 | ATSRRSNQPQH
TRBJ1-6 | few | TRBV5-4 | ASSHNRDRGSPLH
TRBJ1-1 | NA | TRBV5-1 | ASSSGGPNTEAF
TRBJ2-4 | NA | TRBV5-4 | ASSLPSGGAAKNIQY
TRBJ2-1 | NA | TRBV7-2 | ASSLVGVGEQF
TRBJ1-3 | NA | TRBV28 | ASSSGQNSGNTIY
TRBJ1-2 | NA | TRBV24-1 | ATSEGTAQANYGYT
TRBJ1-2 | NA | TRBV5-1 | ASSLVVGADYGYT
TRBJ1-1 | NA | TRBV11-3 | ASSLERTNTEAF
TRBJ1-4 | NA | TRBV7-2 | ASSLGRGEKLF